This TCR beta chain came from a study of T cell repertoires in cytomegalovirus infection. On the study more broadly: An indication of both CMV infection and matching HLA type came from public TCR beta signatures.

The CDR3 is 14 amino acids. V gave up 4 bases and J gave up 3 bases, with 12 bases separating them. The V gene's germline CDR1 is MNHEY and CDR2 SVGEGT. This clonotype came up a few times. The antigen is unknown. A single record per CDR3 protein comes from TCRdb applying MiXCR to the reads. The repertoire holds hundreds of thousands of distinct CDR3 sequences, with around 30% as singletons. Broader study findings: Using cumulative public TCR beta family frequency, the authors identified those who carried CMV together with the relevant HLA.

Material: cultured CD8+ T cells from PBMCs, obtained from culture after CMV antigen stimulation. The clonotype originates from a human donor in good health (CMV status not recorded). Some clones in this sample may be carry-over from other donors' samples. J is TRBJ1-1 and V is TRBV6-2 or TRBV6-3; D remains ambiguous. Written as DNA, the CDR3 is TGTGCCAGCAGTTTAATAGGTTCGGACACTGAAGCTTTCTTT. This encodes CASSLIGSDTEAFF.